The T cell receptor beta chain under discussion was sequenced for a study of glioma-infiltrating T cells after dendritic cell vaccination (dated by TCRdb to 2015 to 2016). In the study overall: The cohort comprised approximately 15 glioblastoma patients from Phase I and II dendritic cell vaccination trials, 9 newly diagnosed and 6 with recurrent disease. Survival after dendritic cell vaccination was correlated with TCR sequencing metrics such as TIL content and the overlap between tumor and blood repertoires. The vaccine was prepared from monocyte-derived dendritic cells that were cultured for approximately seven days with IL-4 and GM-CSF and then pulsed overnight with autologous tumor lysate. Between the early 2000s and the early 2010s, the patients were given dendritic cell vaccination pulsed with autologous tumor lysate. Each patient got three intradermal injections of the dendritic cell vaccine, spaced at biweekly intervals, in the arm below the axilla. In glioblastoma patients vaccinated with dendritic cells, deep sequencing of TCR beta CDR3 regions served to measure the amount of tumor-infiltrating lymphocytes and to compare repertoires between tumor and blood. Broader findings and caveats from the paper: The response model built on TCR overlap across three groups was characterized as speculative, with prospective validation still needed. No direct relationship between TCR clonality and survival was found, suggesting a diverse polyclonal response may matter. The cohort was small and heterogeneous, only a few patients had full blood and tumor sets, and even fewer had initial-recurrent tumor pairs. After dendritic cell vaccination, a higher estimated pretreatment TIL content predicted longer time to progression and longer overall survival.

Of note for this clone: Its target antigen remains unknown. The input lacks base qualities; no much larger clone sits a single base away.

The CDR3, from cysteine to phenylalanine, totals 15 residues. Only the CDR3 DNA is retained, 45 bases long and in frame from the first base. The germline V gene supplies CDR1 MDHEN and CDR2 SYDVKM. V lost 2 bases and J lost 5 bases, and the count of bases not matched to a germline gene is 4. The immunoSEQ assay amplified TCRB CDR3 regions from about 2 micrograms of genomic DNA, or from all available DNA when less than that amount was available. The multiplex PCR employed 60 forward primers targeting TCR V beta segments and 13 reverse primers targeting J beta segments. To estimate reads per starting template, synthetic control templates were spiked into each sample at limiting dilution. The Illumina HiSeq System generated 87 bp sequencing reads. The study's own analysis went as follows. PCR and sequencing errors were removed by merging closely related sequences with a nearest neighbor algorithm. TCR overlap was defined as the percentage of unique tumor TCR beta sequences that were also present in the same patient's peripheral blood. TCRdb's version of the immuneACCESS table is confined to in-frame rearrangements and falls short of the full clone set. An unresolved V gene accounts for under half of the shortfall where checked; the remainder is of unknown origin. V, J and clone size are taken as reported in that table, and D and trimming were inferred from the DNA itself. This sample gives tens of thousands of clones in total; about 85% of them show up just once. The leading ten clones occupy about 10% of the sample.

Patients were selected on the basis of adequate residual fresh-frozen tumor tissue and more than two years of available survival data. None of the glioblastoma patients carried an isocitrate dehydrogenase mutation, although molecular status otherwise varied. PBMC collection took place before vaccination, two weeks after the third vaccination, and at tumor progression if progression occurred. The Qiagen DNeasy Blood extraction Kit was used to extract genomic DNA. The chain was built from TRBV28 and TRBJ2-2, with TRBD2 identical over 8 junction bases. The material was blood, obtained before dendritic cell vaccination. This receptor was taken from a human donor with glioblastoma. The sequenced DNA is TGTGCCAGCAGTTTAGGACGACTAGCGACCGGGGAGCTGTTTTTT. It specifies CASSLGRLATGELFF. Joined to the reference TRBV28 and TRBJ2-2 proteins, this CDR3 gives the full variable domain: DVKVTQSSRYLVKRTGEKVFLECVQDMDHENMFWYRQDPGLGLRLIYFSYDVKMKEKGDIPEGYSVSREKKERFSLILESASTNQTSMYLCASSLGRLATGELFFGEGSRLTVL.